Described below is a single T cell receptor beta chain sequence and its context. All donors qualified as healthy HIV-negative adults and had experienced no recent acute infections or vaccinations. The donors, all of them Caucasian adults, lived in Nashville, Tennessee. This specimen comes from a study of shared clonotypes between healthy human individuals. Sequencing was performed with immunoSEQ multiplex PCR; in TCRdb, only in-frame clones are kept and a portion is missing. The repertoire holds about 330,000 clones, roughly 91% seen once, with around 15% in the top ten. The ends were cut back, 0 bases at V and 0 bases at J, with 18 bases in the middle. This CDR3 comprises 19 residues. Germline CDR1 reads MGHRA; CDR2 reads YSYEKL.

Source material: memory CD8+ T cells sorted from blood. The sample's subset: CD45RO+ cells pooled with CCR7-negative TemRA cells. The clonotype comes from a man aged 18 to 30 in good health. This sequence joins TRBV4-1 and TRBJ1-3, with TRBD1 as a possible D gene (6 bases). The CDR3 DNA follows: TGCGCCAGCAGCCAAGATCGAGCGCAGGGGTATTACTCTGGAAACACCATATATTTT. It yields the protein CASSQDRAQGYYSGNTIYF.